The present entry profiles one T cell receptor beta chain with its context. Its antigen is unidentified. Some clones are missing from TCRdb's copy, which holds only in-frame ones; the method was immunoSEQ multiplex PCR. The data hold tens of thousands of clones, with approximately 88% observed a single time. The data originate from a study of T cell responses to AZD1222 COVID-19 vaccine. Whole-study context: Combined were second doses at about 4 or about 12 weeks.

Study-level results: The donors showed a predominance of white British ancestry and of females, with possible underestimation of clonal diversity. The repertoires were collected only after the peak T cell response. Dominant at 160-218 and 743-854, vaccine-associated CD4 TCRs also spanned spike.

V was clipped by 4 bases and J by 4 bases; unmatched bases: 2. The CDR3 has 13 residues. Germline V gene lookup returns CDR1 SNHLY and CDR2 FYNNEI. This receptor was identified in an adult in good health. The V and J genes are TRBV2 and TRBJ1-2, with TRBD1 matching 8 bases. This sample comprised peripheral blood, obtained on day 0 of AZD1222 vaccination. CDR3 loop: CASSGTGSYGYTF. The CDR3 DNA sequence: TGTGCCAGCAGTGGGACAGGGAGCTATGGCTACACCTTC.